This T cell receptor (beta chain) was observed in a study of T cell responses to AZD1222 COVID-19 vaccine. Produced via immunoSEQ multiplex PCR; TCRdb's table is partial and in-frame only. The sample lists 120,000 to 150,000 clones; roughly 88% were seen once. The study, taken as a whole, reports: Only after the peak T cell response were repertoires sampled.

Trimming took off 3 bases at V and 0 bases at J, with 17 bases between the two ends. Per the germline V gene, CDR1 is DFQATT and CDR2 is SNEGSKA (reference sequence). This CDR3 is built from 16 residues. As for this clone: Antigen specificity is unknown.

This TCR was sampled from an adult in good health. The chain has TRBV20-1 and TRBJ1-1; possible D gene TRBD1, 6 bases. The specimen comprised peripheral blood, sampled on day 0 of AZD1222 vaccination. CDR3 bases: TGCAGTGCTAGTCACCCAACACAGGGTTTGAACACTGAAGCTTTCTTT. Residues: CSASHPTQGLNTEAFF.